The 13 T cell receptor beta chains listed next were all sequenced from one sample in a study of T cell responses to AZD1222 COVID-19 vaccine. Sequenced by immunoSEQ multiplex PCR; TCRdb stores in-frame clones only, minus some. The data show roughly 110,000 clones, about 90% seen once. The sequencing used peripheral blood, collected on day 0 of AZD1222 vaccination. Receptors originate from an adult in good health.

J is TRBJ2-3 and V is TRBV6-5, with D possibly being TRBD1 or TRBD2 (7 bases each). V shed 8 bases and J shed 5 bases, with 17 bases lying between them. The germline gives CDR1 MNHEY, CDR2 SVGAGI. CDR3 length: 14 residues. The CDR3 is CASLPGGAKDTQYF. DNA for the CDR3: TGTGCCAGCCTACCAGGGGGGGCTAAAGATACGCAGTATTTT.

This clone is a singleton in its sample. The chain couples TRBV18 to TRBJ2-2, with D perhaps matching TRBD1 (5 bases). V lost 1 base, J lost 4 bases, and 16 bases lay in between. The length of the CDR3 is 17 residues. CDR1 KGHSH and CDR2 LQKENI come from the germline V gene. Here the CDR3 DNA reads TGTGCCAGCTCACCACAGAACAGGTTGAGTTTCACCGGGGAGCTGTTTTTT. Amino acids: CASSPQNRLSFTGELFF.

The gene calls are TRBV28 and TRBJ2-1, with D uncertain. The length of the CDR3 is 14 residues. The germline V gene encodes CDR1 MDHEN and CDR2 SYDVKM. The germline V and J ends were trimmed by 5 bases and 1 base, with 9 bases remaining between them. The CDR3 DNA reads as TGTGCCAGCAGTAGACCGTGGTCCTACAATGAGCAGTTCTTC. Its protein product is CASSRPWSYNEQFF.

The rearrangement uses TRBV5-5 and TRBJ1-2; D call uncertain. The CDR3 is made up of 12 amino acids. Germline V gene sequence: CDR1 SGHKS, CDR2 YYEKEE (reference sequence). Trimming took 0 bases from V and 7 from J, leaving 7 bases between them. The CDR3 nucleotides read TGTGCCAGCAGCTTGGGTGGGTTTGGCTACACCTTC. Its protein product is CASSLGGFGYTF. The variable domain in full, with the rest retrieved from reference TRBV5-5 and TRBJ1-2, is DAGVTQSPTHLIKTRGQQVTLRCSPISGHKSVSWYQQVLGQGPQFIFQYYEKEERGRGNFPDRFSARQFPNYSSELNVNALLLGDSALYLCASSLGGFGYTFGSGTRLTVV.

V gene TRBV19 combines with J gene TRBJ1-5; D gene unclear. Germline lookup yields CDR1 LNHDA and CDR2 SQIVND (reference sequence). The CDR3 loop spans 14 amino acids. V was trimmed by 4 bases and J by 7 bases, leaving 14 bases between them. The CDR3 here is CASSNWDFDQPQHF. Here the CDR3 DNA reads TGTGCCAGTAGTAATTGGGATTTCGACCAGCCCCAGCATTTT.

The rearrangement joins TRBV19 to TRBJ1-4; TRBD1 is a possible D gene (6 bases). Germline values: CDR1 LNHDA, CDR2 SQIVND (reference sequence). Trimming removed 1 base at V and 6 bases at J, with 15 bases between. The CDR3 covers 16 residues. In DNA, the CDR3 is TGTGCCAGTAGTATAGGACCGGGACAAGACTATGAAAAACTGTTTTTT. Residues: CASSIGPGQDYEKLFF.

CDR3 region: CASSIDRARAAYNEQFF. The CDR3 DNA reads as TGTGCCAGTAGTATAGATCGGGCAAGGGCTGCGTACAATGAGCAGTTCTTC. The V gene is TRBV19, the J gene TRBJ2-1; D is uncertain. Trimming shortened V by 0 bases and J by 4 bases, and 16 bases separated the two germline ends. The CDR3 consists of 17 residues. CDR1 is LNHDA, CDR2 SQIVND, per germline (reference sequence).

The chain couples TRBV13 to TRBJ2-7; a possible D gene is TRBD1 (6 bases). This CDR3 has 14 residues. With 2 bases removed from V and 3 bases from J, the gap between germline ends came to 11 bases. The V gene's germline CDR1 is PRHDT and CDR2 FYEKMQ (reference sequence). The CDR3 bases are TGTGCCAGCAGCTTACAGGGGCCCATCTACGAGCAGTACTTC. Translated: CASSLQGPIYEQYF.

V usage is TRBV27 and J usage is TRBJ1-2; possible D gene TRBD1, 5 bases. The CDR3 is made up of 14 amino acids. Trimming left V 2 bases short and J 4 bases short, with 11 bases between. Per germline, CDR1 MNHEY and CDR2 SMNVEV (reference sequence). CDR3 coding DNA: TGTGCCAGCAGTTTACGGGGCCTGGGCTATGGCTACACCTTC. This translates into CASSLRGLGYGYTF.

This sequence joins TRBV1 and TRBJ2-5; the tabulated D call, TRBD2, remains unverified against the DNA. TRBV1 is designated a pseudogene. This CDR3 region has 15 residues. The CDR3 sequence: CTSSQPRKQQETQYF. In nucleotides, the CDR3 is TGCACCAGCAGCCAGCCGCGGAAACAACAAGAGACCCAGTACTTC.

This chain links TRBV4-1 with TRBJ1-1; D not certain. Germline loops: CDR1 MGHRA, CDR2 YSYEKL. CDR3 length: 13 residues. The V gene lost 4 bases and the J gene lost 4 bases, with 10 bases spanning the gap. CDR3 residues: CASSRIGITEAFF. DNA for the CDR3: TGCGCCAGCAGCCGGATAGGGATCACTGAAGCTTTCTTT.

V gene TRBV6-2 or TRBV6-3 combines with J gene TRBJ2-1; 9 nucleotides align to TRBD2. Germline CDR1 and CDR2: MNHEY and SVGEGT. Germline trimming cut 0 bases from V and 3 bases from J; bases unmatched to any gene: 18. CDR3 length equals 21 residues. The DNA of the CDR3 is TGTGCCAGCAGTTACTCGACCGGGAGAAGCGGGGGGTTACTAAACTACAATGAGCAGTTCTTC. This sequence encodes CASSYSTGRSGGLLNYNEQFF.

The CDR3 sequence is CSVEDSFSGNTIYF. CDR3 bases: TGCAGCGTTGAAGACAGTTTCTCTGGAAACACCATATATTTT. The chain links TRBV29-1 to TRBJ1-3; D call uncertain. Per germline, CDR1 SQVTM and CDR2 ANQGSEA. Trimming stripped 0 bases from V and 0 bases from J, with 6 bases between. There are 14 residues in the CDR3.